Described below is a single TCR beta chain sequence and its context. Its antigen specificity is not known. There are no base qualities to consult, and no much larger clone falls within one base. Counted from cysteine to phenylalanine, this CDR3 has 16 amino acids. This entry keeps only the CDR3 DNA: 48 bases, framed from base 1. The germline V gene gives CDR1 as SGHRS and CDR2 as YFSETQ. The trim is 0 bases for V and 4 bases for J, with a gap of 17 bases between the germline ends. The source of the sample is a study of Ad26.COV2.S vaccination and SARS-CoV-2 variants (TCRdb year 2021). Background for the entire study: Vaccine-arm donors came from COV1001, a multicentre, randomized, double-blind, placebo-controlled phase I-IIa trial of Ad26.COV2.S in healthy adults. Ad26.COV2.S was administered intramuscularly at 5 x 10^10 or 1 x 10^11 viral particles, either as a single shot or as two shots given 56 days apart. TCRbeta repertoire sequencing was used to assess the specificity and breadth of SARS-CoV-2-reactive T cell receptors after Ad26.COV2.S vaccination. A total of 32 samples were included in the TCR-sequenced set, comprising about 20 Ad26.COV2.S vaccine recipients, 5 placebo recipients and 8 SARS-CoV-2 convalescent individuals. Participants in the trial were split at random into five groups of five each, receiving low-dose or high-dose Ad26.COV2.S once or twice, or else placebo on both occasions. Investigators remained blinded to trial group allocation during experiments and outcome assessment. What the research found in general, with its limitations: Comparable non-spike TCR breadth was observed between vaccine and placebo recipients, consistent with only spike being contained in the vaccine. According to the authors, total T cell responses may have been underestimated by the TCR breadth and depth analyses. Compared with placebo recipients, Ad26.COV2.S recipients showed higher spike-specific TCR breadth (P = 0.0014). After vaccination, substantial breadth of spike-specific CD8+ and CD4+ T cell responses was reported. The study lacked the statistical power to compare responses across vaccine doses or regimens.

Read against the paper, the sample's treatment or condition label means: around 19 received Ad26.COV2.S at low or high dose, single or two shots; 5 received placebo; per-sample allocation not given. For vaccine and placebo recipients, repertoires were sequenced using samples collected on day 63 after the first injection. Between 29 July and 7 August 2020, Cohort 1b enrolled around 25 adults aged 18-55 years at one site in Boston, USA. Ad26.COV2.S was a replication-incompetent adenovirus type 26 vector expressing a prefusion-stabilized SARS-CoV-2 spike protein from the original Wuhan strain. The immunoSEQ Assay was used to sequence TCRbeta CDR3 regions. After extraction, genomic DNA underwent amplification by bias-controlled multiplex PCR, followed by high-throughput sequencing. Processing in the source paper ran as follows. To quantify the absolute abundance of every unique TCRbeta CDR3 region, sequences were collapsed and filtered. Usable DNA was measured by amplifying reference genes present in all nucleated cells, and TCRbeta template counts were normalized to that usable DNA to estimate T cell fraction. Repertoire TCRs were annotated as SARS-CoV-2-specific when V gene, CDR3 amino acid sequence and J gene were exactly matched to a known reactive TCR set. The reference SARS-CoV-2 TCR set was derived from MIRA and filtered for enrichment in COVID-19-positive ImmuneCODE repertoires, a step that removed public or cross-reactive TCRs. Based on the MIRA antigens, annotated TCRs were further analysed at the level of specific ORF or position within ORF. Breadth was defined as the number of annotated unique rearrangements divided by the total number of unique productive rearrangements, and depth was defined as the summed frequency of the annotated unique rearrangements. Two-sided Wilcoxon rank-sum tests were applied when comparing TCR breadth between groups. TCRdb stores this immuneACCESS table with in-frame sequences only. Part of the clones is absent; in the studies checked, under half of the shortfall reflects unresolved V genes, and no reason is known for the rest. That table furnishes V, J and clone size, whereas the DNA furnished D and trimming. A total of about 440,000 clones appear in this sample, about 90% of them only once. The ten largest make up roughly 3.9% of the sample.

This receptor chain uses TRBV5-1 and TRBJ2-7; the D gene cannot be named for sure. This receptor was taken from a person aged 18-65 years who received the Ad26.COV2.S COVID-19 vaccine or a placebo. The source material was peripheral blood, sampled in a trial of Ad26.COV2.S vaccine versus placebo. The CDR3 region: CASSLDSTEVRYEQYF. The sequenced DNA is TGCGCCAGCAGCTTGGACAGCACAGAGGTCCGTTACGAGCAGTACTTC.